Listed below are T cell receptor beta chains from one sample, sequenced in a study of CXCR3-negative and CXCR3-positive naive CD8 T cells. TCRdb reanalyzed the 5' RACE reads and collapses them to one entry per CDR3 protein, without DNA. The sample's table shows some 140,000 distinct CDR3 sequences. What was sequenced was naive CXCR3+ CD8+ T cells from blood. Source of these receptors: a human donor in good health. Some clones in this sample may be carry-over from other donors' samples. Each CDR3 is given with its conserved first and last residue.

V gene	J gene	CDR3 protein
TRBV29-1	TRBJ2-2	CSVEQGGRNTGELFF
TRBV21-1	TRBJ2-5	CARLSGAQETQYF
TRBV5-1	TRBJ2-7	CASSLGGLAGDEQYF
TRBV7-3	TRBJ2-7	CASSMGLAEGYEQYF
TRBV7-9	TRBJ1-2	CASSNSTETNYGYTF
TRBV7-8	TRBJ1-1	CASRQSVNTEAFF
TRBV27	TRBJ2-1	CASSLGVAGDEQFF
TRBV12-3/TRBV12-4	TRBJ2-2	CASSRDRANTGELFF
TRBV29-1	TRBJ2-3	CSVKIGLAGPTDTQYF
TRBV12-3/TRBV12-4	TRBJ2-5	CASSFTPGETQYF
TRBV29-1	TRBJ1-3	CSARTGRSGNTIYF
TRBV20-1	TRBJ2-3	CSARVSGVVGDTQYF
TRBV4-2	TRBJ2-3	CASSQDSGSGESTDTQYF
TRBV15	TRBJ1-5	CATSRSVNQPQHF
TRBV12-3/TRBV12-4	TRBJ2-2	CASRYNTGELFF
TRBV20-1	TRBJ2-3	CSARDIAISGHTAQYF
TRBV7-3	TRBJ2-1	CASSDGTSGAEQFF
TRBV7-9	TRBJ2-7	CASSAGGSLNEQYF
TRBV28	TRBJ2-2	CASSLLHANTGELFF
TRBV6-5	TRBJ2-7	CASSYSRGLAGGRTYEQYF
TRBV28	TRBJ1-1	CASRWNTEAFF
TRBV7-7	TRBJ2-7	CASSPGHLYEQYF
TRBV2	TRBJ2-2	CASTDRGATGELFF
TRBV11-2	TRBJ1-2	CATQSLNDGFGGYTF
TRBV6-1	TRBJ2-6	CASSEEYSGANVLTF
TRBV28	TRBJ2-5	CASSSYRPQETQYF
TRBV7-9	TRBJ2-2	CASSLTHWTGLNTGELFF
TRBV10-3	TRBJ2-7	CAISDSGGSYEQYF
TRBV6-5	TRBJ1-1	CASSSLQAGGTEAFF
TRBV29-1	TRBJ2-1	CSVVWFTLLTSGSFSYNEQFF
TRBV12-3/TRBV12-4	TRBJ2-1	CASSPGLAGRGDNEQFF
TRBV28	TRBJ2-3	CASKGVGADLTDTQYF
TRBV28	TRBJ2-7	CASSWGLAGVEQYF
TRBV28	TRBJ2-1	CASDRVVGTPEFF
TRBV4-2	TRBJ2-7	CASSQEGHWATYEQYF
TRBV12-3/TRBV12-4	TRBJ2-7	CASSWGSGTGIYEQYF
TRBV29-1	TRBJ1-1	CSVGRMGTEAFF
TRBV6-5	TRBJ2-1	CASSYRGNYNEQFF
TRBV25-1	TRBJ2-3	CASNWDDTDTQYF
TRBV6-5	TRBJ1-5	CASSYSTGVDQPQHF
TRBV28	TRBJ2-2	CASRYHDRVHTGELFF
TRBV25-1	TRBJ1-2	CASSPGIYGYTF
TRBV2	TRBJ1-5	CASSEDGVFNQPQHF
TRBV29-1	TRBJ2-2	CSATSGNTGELFF
TRBV3-1	TRBJ2-1	CASSQDAGNEQFF
TRBV13	TRBJ2-3	CASSVHSTDTQYF
TRBV9	TRBJ1-1	CASSVAAGGTEAFF
TRBV4-3	TRBJ1-1	CASSHGTGSREAFF
TRBV12-3/TRBV12-4	TRBJ2-5	CASSLDREGKTQYF
TRBV28	TRBJ1-1	CASRGASSTEAFF
TRBV19	TRBJ1-1	CASSIKGFGTEAFF
TRBV19	TRBJ2-3	CASSIGYTDTQYF
TRBV20-1	TRBJ2-6	CSAHPPGSGANVLTF
TRBV6-4	TRBJ2-7	CASRGVAGRSYEQYF
TRBV7-9	TRBJ2-1	CASSDTVVVYNEQLF